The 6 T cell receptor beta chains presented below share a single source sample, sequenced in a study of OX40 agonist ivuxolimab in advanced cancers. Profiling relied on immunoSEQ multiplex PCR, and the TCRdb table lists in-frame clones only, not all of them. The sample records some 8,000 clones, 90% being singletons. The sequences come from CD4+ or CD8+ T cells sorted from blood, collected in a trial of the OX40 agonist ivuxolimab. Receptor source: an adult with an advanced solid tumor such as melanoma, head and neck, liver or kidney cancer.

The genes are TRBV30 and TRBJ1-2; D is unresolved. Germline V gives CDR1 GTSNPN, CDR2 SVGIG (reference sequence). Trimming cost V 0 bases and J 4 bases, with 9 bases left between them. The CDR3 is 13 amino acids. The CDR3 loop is CAWSVPAIYGYTF. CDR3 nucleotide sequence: TGTGCCTGGAGTGTACCGGCGATCTATGGCTACACCTTC.

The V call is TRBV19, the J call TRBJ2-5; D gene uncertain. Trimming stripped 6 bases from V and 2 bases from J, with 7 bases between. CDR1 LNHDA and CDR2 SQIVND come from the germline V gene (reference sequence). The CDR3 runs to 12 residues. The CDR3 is CASSNLQETQYF. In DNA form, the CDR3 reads TGTGCCAGTAGCAACCTTCAAGAGACCCAGTACTTC.

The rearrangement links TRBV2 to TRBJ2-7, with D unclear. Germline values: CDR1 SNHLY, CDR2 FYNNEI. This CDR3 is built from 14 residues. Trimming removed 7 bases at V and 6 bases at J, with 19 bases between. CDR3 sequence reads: CASKPALALGEQYF. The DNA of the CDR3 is TGTGCCAGCAAACCGGCCCTCGCATTGGGCGAGCAGTACTTC.

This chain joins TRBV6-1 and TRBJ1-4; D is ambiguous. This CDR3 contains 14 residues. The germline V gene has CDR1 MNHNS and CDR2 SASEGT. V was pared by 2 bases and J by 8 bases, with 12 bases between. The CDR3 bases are TGTGCCAGCAGTGAACCGGTTCCCCCGGAAAAACTGTTTTTT. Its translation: CASSEPVPPEKLFF.

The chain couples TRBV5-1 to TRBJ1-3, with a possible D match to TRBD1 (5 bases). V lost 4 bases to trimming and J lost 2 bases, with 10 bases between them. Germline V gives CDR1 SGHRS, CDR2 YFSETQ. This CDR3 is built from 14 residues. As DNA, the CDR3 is TGCGCCAGCAGCCAAGGGGATACTGGAAACACCATATATTTT. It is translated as CASSQGDTGNTIYF.

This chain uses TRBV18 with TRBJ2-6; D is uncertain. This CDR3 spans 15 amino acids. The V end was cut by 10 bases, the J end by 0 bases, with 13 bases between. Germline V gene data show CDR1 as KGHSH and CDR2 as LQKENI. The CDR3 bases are TGTGCCACCCCCCGTGCCAGCTCTGGGGCCAACGTCCTGACTTTC. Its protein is CATPRASSGANVLTF.